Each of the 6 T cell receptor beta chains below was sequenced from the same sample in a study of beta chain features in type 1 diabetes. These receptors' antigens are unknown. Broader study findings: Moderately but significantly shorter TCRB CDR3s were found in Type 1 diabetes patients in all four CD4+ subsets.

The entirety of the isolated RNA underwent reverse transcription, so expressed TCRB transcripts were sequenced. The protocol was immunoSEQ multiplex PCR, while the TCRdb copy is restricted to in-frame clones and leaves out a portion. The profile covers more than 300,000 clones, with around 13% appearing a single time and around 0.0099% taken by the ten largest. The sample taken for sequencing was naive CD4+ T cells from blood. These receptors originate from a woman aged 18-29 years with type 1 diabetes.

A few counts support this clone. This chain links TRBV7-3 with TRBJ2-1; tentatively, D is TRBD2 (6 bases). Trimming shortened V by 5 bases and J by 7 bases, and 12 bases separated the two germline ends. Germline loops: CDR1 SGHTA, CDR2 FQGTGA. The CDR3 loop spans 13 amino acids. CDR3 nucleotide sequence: TGTGCCAGCAGCAATCCAGGGAGGAATGAGCAGTTCTTC. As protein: CASSNPGRNEQFF. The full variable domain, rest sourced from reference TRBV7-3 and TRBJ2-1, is GAGVSQTPSNKVTEKGKYVELRCDPISGHTALYWYRQSLGQGPEFLIYFQGTGAADDSGLPNDRFFAVRPEGSVSTLKIQRTERGDSAVYLCASSNPGRNEQFFGPGTRLTVL.

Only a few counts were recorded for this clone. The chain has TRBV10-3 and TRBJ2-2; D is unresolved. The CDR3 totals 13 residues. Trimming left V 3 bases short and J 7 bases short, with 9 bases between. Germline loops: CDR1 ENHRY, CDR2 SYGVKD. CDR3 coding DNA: TGTGCCATCAGTGATCGTTCGGGCGGGGAGCTGTTTTTT. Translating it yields CAISDRSGGELFF.

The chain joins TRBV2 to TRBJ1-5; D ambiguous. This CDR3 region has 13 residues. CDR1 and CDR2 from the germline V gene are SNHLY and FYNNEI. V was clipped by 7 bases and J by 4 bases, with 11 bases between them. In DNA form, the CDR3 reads TGTGCCAGCATGGGAGATACGAATCAGCCCCAGCATTTT. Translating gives CASMGDTNQPQHF.

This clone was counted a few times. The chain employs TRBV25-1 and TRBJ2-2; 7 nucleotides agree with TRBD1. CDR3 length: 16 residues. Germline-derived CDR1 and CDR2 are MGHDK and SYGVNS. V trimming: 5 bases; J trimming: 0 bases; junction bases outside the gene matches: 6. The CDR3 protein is CASSPLGTANTGELFF. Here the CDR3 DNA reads TGTGCCAGCAGTCCGCTCGGGACAGCGAACACCGGGGAGCTGTTTTTT.

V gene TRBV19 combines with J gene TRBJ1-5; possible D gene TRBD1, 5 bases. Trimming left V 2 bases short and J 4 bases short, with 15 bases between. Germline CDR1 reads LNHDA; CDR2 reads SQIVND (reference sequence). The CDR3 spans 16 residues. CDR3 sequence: CASSISGQGYNQPQHF. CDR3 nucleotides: TGTGCCAGTAGTATAAGTGGGCAGGGCTATAATCAGCCCCAGCATTTT.

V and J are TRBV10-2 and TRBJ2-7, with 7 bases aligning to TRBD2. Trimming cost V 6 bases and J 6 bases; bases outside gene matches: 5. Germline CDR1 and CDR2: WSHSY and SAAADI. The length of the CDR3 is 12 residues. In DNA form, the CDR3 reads TGCGCCAGCAGGGCCGGCGGGGGCGAGCAGTACTTC. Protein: CASRAGGGEQYF.